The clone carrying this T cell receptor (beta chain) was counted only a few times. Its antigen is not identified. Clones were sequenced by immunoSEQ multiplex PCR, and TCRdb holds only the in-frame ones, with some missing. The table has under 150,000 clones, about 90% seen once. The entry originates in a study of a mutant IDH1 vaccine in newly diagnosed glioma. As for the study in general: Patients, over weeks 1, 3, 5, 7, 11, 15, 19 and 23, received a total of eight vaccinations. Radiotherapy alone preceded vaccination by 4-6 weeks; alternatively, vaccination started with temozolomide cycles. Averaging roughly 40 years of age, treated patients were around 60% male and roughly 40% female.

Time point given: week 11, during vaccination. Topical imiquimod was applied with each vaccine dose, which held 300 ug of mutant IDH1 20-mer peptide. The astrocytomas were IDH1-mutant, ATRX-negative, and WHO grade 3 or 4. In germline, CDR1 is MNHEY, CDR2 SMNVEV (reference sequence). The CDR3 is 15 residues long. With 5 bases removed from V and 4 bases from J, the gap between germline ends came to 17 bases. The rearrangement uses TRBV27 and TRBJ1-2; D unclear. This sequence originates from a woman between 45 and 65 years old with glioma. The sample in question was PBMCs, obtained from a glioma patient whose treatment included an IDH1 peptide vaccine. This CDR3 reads CASSPPGRLAYGYTF. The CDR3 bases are TGTGCCAGCAGTCCCCCGGGGAGGCTGGCCTATGGCTACACCTTC.